A single sample is the source of the 29 T cell receptor beta chains below, sequenced in a study of shared clonotypes between healthy human individuals. Libraries were prepared by immunoSEQ multiplex PCR; TCRdb keeps only in-frame clonotypes and omits some of them. This table has approximately 2.1 million clones, about 92% appearing once. Sequenced sample: naive CD4+ T cells from PBMCs. Described subset: CD45RA+ positively selected. The receptors were sampled from a young man in good health. Some clones in this sample may be carry-over from other donors' samples.

The chain joins TRBV7-2 to TRBJ2-3; TRBD2 agrees at 9 bases. CDR3 length: 16 amino acids. Germline CDR1 SGHTA, CDR2 FQGNSA. Trimming removed 2 bases from V and 0 bases from J; junction bases left unmatched: 3. This CDR3 is CASSLRLAASTDTQYF. In nucleotides, the CDR3 is TGTGCCAGCAGCTTACGACTAGCGGCTAGCACAGATACGCAGTATTTT.

This chain joins TRBV18 and TRBJ2-3; 8 bases are shared with TRBD2. This CDR3 contains 16 residues. Germline CDR1 reads KGHSH; CDR2 reads LQKENI. The trim removed 0 bases at V and 7 bases at J, leaving 9 bases unmatched. The CDR3 DNA is TGTGCCAGCTCACCACCGGGACTAGTCTTGACAAATACGCAGTATTTT. Translating it yields CASSPPGLVLTNTQYF. The full variable domain, its missing parts supplied by reference TRBV18 and TRBJ2-3, is NAGVMQNPRHLVRRRGQEARLRCSPMKGHSHVYWYRQLPEEGLKFMVYLQKENIIDESGMPKERFSAEFPKEGPSILRIQQVVRGDSAAYFCASSPPGLVLTNTQYFGPGTRLTVL.

The CDR3 bases are TGTGCCAGCAGGCTAACGGGGGGAAACACCATATATTTT. Translation: CASRLTGGNTIYF. This sequence joins TRBV27 and TRBJ1-3; D remains ambiguous. V was shortened by 6 bases and J by 4 bases, with 10 bases between the two germline ends. The CDR3 runs to 13 residues. Germline V CDR1 and CDR2: MNHEY, SMNVEV (reference sequence).

The gene calls are TRBV28 and TRBJ2-1; D is unclear. The V end lost 6 bases, the J end lost 6 bases, and 15 bases lay between the germline ends. The CDR3 spans 14 residues. Germline V gene sequence: CDR1 MDHEN, CDR2 SYDVKM. The CDR3 spells CASSLPPHGNEQFF. CDR3 DNA sequence: TGTGCCAGCAGCCTACCTCCCCACGGCAATGAGCAGTTCTTC.

The chain couples TRBV5-1 to TRBJ2-7; D is perhaps TRBD1 (5 bases). Trimming pared 3 bases from V and 6 bases from J, leaving 19 bases between. The CDR3 is 15 residues long. The germline gives CDR1 SGHRS, CDR2 YFSETQ. CDR3 DNA: TGCGCCAGCAGCTCATCTTTAGGACCAGGGTCCGAGCAGTACTTC. Amino acid sequence: CASSSSLGPGSEQYF.

The genes are TRBV28 and TRBJ1-1; D unclear. The length of the CDR3 is 12 residues. Germline CDR1 reads MDHEN; CDR2 reads SYDVKM. The V end lost 4 bases, the J end lost 5 bases, and 8 bases lay between the germline ends. CDR3 in DNA: TGTGCCAGCAGTTCCAGGTGGACTGAAGCTTTCTTT. Translation: CASSSRWTEAFF.

This clone showed up just once. J is TRBJ2-1 and V is TRBV7-3; the match to TRBD2 covers 10 bases. Germline V lookup: CDR1 SGHTA, CDR2 FQGTGA. This CDR3 comprises 16 residues. Germline trimming cut 1 base from V and 4 bases from J; bases unmatched to any gene: 4. The CDR3: CASSLSMTSGYNEQFF. The CDR3 DNA is TGTGCCAGCAGCTTAAGTATGACTAGCGGGTACAATGAGCAGTTCTTC.

This sequence joins TRBV28 and TRBJ2-1; weak D call: TRBD2 (6 bases). Germline V lookup: CDR1 MDHEN, CDR2 SYDVKM. This CDR3 comprises 14 residues. V lost 6 bases, J lost 9 bases, and 18 bases lay in between. The CDR3 DNA is TGTGCCAGCAGGGACGGTCGGGGGACGGGTGAGCAGTTCTTC. Translating gives CASRDGRGTGEQFF.

This clone appeared a few times. The rearrangement uses TRBV6-5 and TRBJ1-1; 8 bases line up with TRBD1. From germline, CDR1 is MNHEY and CDR2 SVGAGI. CDR3 length: 12 residues. With V trimmed by 6 bases and J by 11 bases, 8 bases remained unmatched. CDR3 nucleotides: TGTGCCAGCAGCCCTACGACAGGGGCGGCTTTCTTT. Protein: CASSPTTGAAFF.

The CDR3 nucleotides are TGTGCCAGCAGTGAAGTGACCACCTTAACTGGCTACACCTTC. It encodes CASSEVTTLTGYTF. This sequence joins TRBV6-1 and TRBJ1-2; the D is unclear. The V gene's germline CDR1 is MNHNS and CDR2 SASEGT. The V gene lost 1 base and the J gene lost 7 bases, with 13 bases spanning the gap. CDR3 size: 14 residues.

The chain is built from TRBV19 and TRBJ2-7, with a possible D match to TRBD1 (6 bases). CDR3 length: 15 amino acids. The V gene lost 5 bases and the J gene lost 1 base, with 15 bases spanning the gap. Germline-derived CDR1 and CDR2 are LNHDA and SQIVND (reference sequence). CDR3 coding DNA: TGTGCCAGTAGTCAATCCCCGACAGGATCCTACGAGCAGTACTTC. Protein product: CASSQSPTGSYEQYF.

The chain has TRBV10-1 and TRBJ2-5, with unresolved D. This CDR3 region has 14 residues. CDR1 WNHNN and CDR2 SYGVQD come from the germline V gene (reference sequence). The V gene lost 0 bases and the J gene lost 1 base, with 6 bases spanning the gap. CDR3 sequence (DNA): TGCGCCAGCAGTGAGTCTGCCGGCCAAGAGACCCAGTACTTC. Its protein is CASSESAGQETQYF.

J is TRBJ2-5 and V is TRBV5-1; 10 bases agree with TRBD1. This CDR3 spans 14 amino acids. Trimming took 3 bases from V and 5 from J; bases not matched to a gene: 4. The germline V gene has CDR1 SGHRS and CDR2 YFSETQ. The CDR3 sequence is CASSSSGQGETQYF. The CDR3 DNA sequence: TGCGCCAGCAGCTCCTCGGGACAGGGGGAGACCCAGTACTTC.

This chain uses TRBV29-1 with TRBJ2-7, with a tentative D call TRBD1 (6 bases). Germline values: CDR1 SQVTM, CDR2 ANQGSEA. CDR3 length: 12 amino acids. V dropped 1 base and J dropped 2 bases, with 6 bases sitting between them. The chain's CDR3 is CSVEGQAYEQYF. In DNA, the CDR3 is TGCAGCGTTGAAGGACAGGCCTACGAGCAGTACTTC.

The chain joins TRBV2 to TRBJ2-7; D may be TRBD1 (5 bases). The germline V gene has CDR1 SNHLY and CDR2 FYNNEI. V lost 4 bases and J lost 3, with 13 bases in between. CDR3 length: 14 residues. The DNA of the CDR3 is TGTGCCAGCAGTGCTCAGGGCGCCGGCTACGAGCAGTACTTC. It specifies CASSAQGAGYEQYF.

The gene calls are TRBV28 and TRBJ1-5; D not resolved. Germline values: CDR1 MDHEN, CDR2 SYDVKM. The V end was cut by 2 bases, the J end by 1 base, with 9 bases between. CDR3 length: 15 amino acids. The CDR3 loop reads CASSLRLQSNQPQHF. The CDR3 nucleotides are TGTGCCAGCAGTTTACGTCTACAGAGCAATCAGCCCCAGCATTTT.

This chain connects TRBV27 to TRBJ2-1, with D unclear. CDR3 length equals 9 residues. V lost 10 bases, J lost 5 bases, and 3 bases lay in between. Germline CDR1 is MNHEY and CDR2 is SMNVEV (reference sequence). The CDR3 nucleotides are TGTGCCACTAACAATGAGCAGTTCTTC. Its translation: CATNNEQFF.

V gene TRBV18 combines with J gene TRBJ2-7; D is unresolved. Germline lookup yields CDR1 KGHSH and CDR2 LQKENI. The CDR3 runs to 11 residues. V lost 3 bases and J 9 bases, leaving 9 bases between the germline ends. The DNA for the CDR3 is TGTGCCAGCTCACCCGGCCTTTCGCAGTACTTC. This gives the protein CASSPGLSQYF.

The chain recombines TRBV5-4 with TRBJ2-5; 8 bases are a match to TRBD1. The CDR3 spans 15 residues. V lost 4 bases and J lost 4; bases outside the gene matches: 9. Germline CDR1 and CDR2: SGHNT and YYREEE (reference sequence). The CDR3, as DNA: TGTGCCAGCAGCCGGAGGGCAGGGGGCGGAGAGACCCAGTACTTC. Translation gives CASSRRAGGGETQYF.

In nucleotides, the CDR3 is TGTGCCAGCAGTTCCGTAGACAGGGGCTATGGCTACACCTTC. Residues: CASSSVDRGYGYTF. J is TRBJ1-2 and V is TRBV27; 8 bases map to TRBD1. CDR3 size: 14 residues. V was pared by 4 bases and J by 4 bases, with 5 bases of the junction left unmatched. Germline CDR1 and CDR2: MNHEY and SMNVEV (reference sequence).

This rearrangement joins TRBV5-6 to TRBJ1-3; D is uncertain. Germline lookup yields CDR1 SGHDT and CDR2 YYEEEE. CDR3 length: 16 residues. Trimming took off 0 bases at V and 4 bases at J, with 14 bases between the two ends. The CDR3: CASSLGRRKAGNTIYF. In nucleotides, the CDR3 is TGTGCCAGCAGCTTGGGACGCCGAAAGGCGGGAAACACCATATATTTT.

The chain joins TRBV27 to TRBJ2-3; 15 bases are a match to TRBD2. The germline V gene encodes CDR1 MNHEY and CDR2 SMNVEV (reference sequence). Trimming took 4 bases from V and 4 from J; bases not matched to a gene: 6. The CDR3 length is 17 residues. DNA of the CDR3: TGTGCCAGCAGTTCAAAAAGGACTAGCGGGAGGGCAGATACGCAGTATTTT. This gives the protein CASSSKRTSGRADTQYF.

The J gene is TRBJ2-5, the V gene TRBV11-3; a weak D match, TRBD1 (7 bases). CDR1 is SGHNT and CDR2 is YENEEA in the germline V gene. The ends were cut back, 1 base at V and 1 base at J, with 10 bases in the middle. The CDR3 is 15 residues long. CDR3 sequence: CASSLGGTAQETQYF. CDR3 sequence (DNA): TGTGCCAGCAGCTTAGGCGGGACAGCCCAAGAGACCCAGTACTTC.

The chain recombines TRBV2 with TRBJ1-2; TRBD1 matches 7 bases. CDR3 length equals 14 residues. V lost 6 bases and J lost 6; bases outside the gene matches: 10. Germline CDR1 reads SNHLY; CDR2 reads FYNNEI. The CDR3 here is CASSLLTGTDGYTF. As DNA, the CDR3 is TGTGCCAGCAGCCTTTTGACAGGGACGGATGGCTACACCTTC.

This chain links TRBV6-1 with TRBJ1-1; D call uncertain. Germline CDR1 reads MNHNS; CDR2 reads SASEGT. The CDR3 sequence is 12 residues long. Trimming removed 0 bases at V and 4 bases at J, with 3 bases between. The CDR3 protein is CASSEASTEAFF. DNA for the CDR3: TGTGCCAGCAGTGAAGCCTCCACTGAAGCTTTCTTT.

The chain carries TRBV29-1 and TRBJ2-1; the D gene is possibly TRBD1 (6 bases). This CDR3 has 14 residues. Germline lookup yields CDR1 SQVTM and CDR2 ANQGSEA. CDR3: CTVHGREGVNEQFF. The CDR3 DNA reads TGCACGGTGCATGGCCGAGAGGGGGTTAATGAGCAGTTCTTC.

V is TRBV6-1 and J is TRBJ2-7; D is perhaps TRBD1 or TRBD2 (6 bases each). The CDR3 spans 13 residues. Germline CDR1 is MNHNS and CDR2 is SASEGT. V lost 6 bases, J lost 5 bases, and 14 bases lay in between. Here the CDR3 DNA reads TGTGCCAGCAGGCCCCTTAGGGGGGACGAGCAGTACTTC. As protein: CASRPLRGDEQYF.

About this clone itself: Within the sample, other DNA sequences also encode this same CDR3. This chain joins TRBV30 and TRBJ1-5; 8 bases fit TRBD1. V gave up 3 bases and J gave up 2 bases; unmatched junction bases: 0. This CDR3 is built from 13 residues. Germline-derived CDR1 and CDR2 are GTSNPN and SVGIG (reference sequence). The CDR3 nucleotides read TGTGCCTGGAGGGGACAGGGCAATCAGCCCCAGCATTTT. Amino acids: CAWRGQGNQPQHF. Using reference TRBV30 and TRBJ1-5 for the parts outside the CDR3, the full variable domain is SQTIHQWPATLVQPVGSPLSLECTVEGTSNPNLYWYRQAAGRGLQLLFYSVGIGQISSEVPQNLSASRPQDRQFILSSKKLLLSDSGFYLCAWRGQGNQPQHFGDGTRLSIL.

The rearrangement links TRBV28 to TRBJ2-6; 10 bases are shared with TRBD1. This CDR3 has 18 residues. V gave up 7 bases and J gave up 0 bases; unmatched junction bases: 9. Per the germline V gene, CDR1 is MDHEN and CDR2 is SYDVKM. The CDR3 reads CASISTGGYLSGANVLTF. The CDR3 DNA is TGTGCCAGCATCTCGACAGGGGGCTATCTCTCTGGGGCCAACGTCCTGACTTTC.